This note documents a single T cell receptor beta chain sequence. Its antigen has not been determined. Within one base of it there is no much larger clone, and no base qualities were kept. CDR1 and CDR2 (LNHDA, SQIVND) derive from the germline V gene (reference sequence). Its CDR3 holds 19 amino acids, cysteine through phenylalanine. The entry retains the CDR3 DNA only, 57 bases that are in frame from base 1. V lost 7 bases and J lost 1 base, and the count of bases not matched to a germline gene is 11. The data were obtained in a study of cytomegalovirus exposure and HLA in healthy donors (dated by TCRdb to 2017 to 2019). Describing the broader study: An earlier analysis of 587 of the donors reported approximately 270 Gb of sequence data and more than 90 million unique TCR beta sequences from about 179 million T cells. Around 300 gigabases of sequencing data and some 85 million unique TCR sequences were included in an early release covering 500 to 750 HLA-typed donors. Of the approximately 400 genotyped donors, roughly 80% fell in the genetic ancestry cluster associated with self-reported Caucasian donors. The study aimed to test whether cataloging public T cell receptors could reveal signatures of past pathogen exposure. Using immunosequencing, the study profiled T cell repertoires from 666 subjects and related those repertoires to cytomegalovirus serostatus. A separate validation cohort of roughly 110 different subjects was used in addition to the roughly 670-subject first cohort. The study combined high-throughput TCR immunosequencing, statistical association of individual TCRs with disease status, and machine learning to predict cytomegalovirus infection status. A later analysis re-analyzed previously published TCR beta repertoires from approximately 670 donors and added high-resolution HLA genotyping to study TCR occurrence patterns. Rather than drawing on any new phenotypic data, the later analysis identified candidate immune exposures from TCR beta sequences and the way those sequences occurred across donors. An earlier analysis of around 540 of the donors applied high-throughput TCR beta sequencing to assess whether each TCR beta V gene segment acted as functional or pseudogenic. Donor age, sex, ethnicity and CMV serostatus were compiled together with the repertoire data. In a later genetic analysis, genome-wide SNP genotypes for 398 of the 666 donors were used, and that subset was treated as a discovery cohort. Every repertoire in the discovery cohort had been generated on one and the same sequencing platform. HLA typing included class I and class II loci at four-digit resolution. The number of donors typed differed by locus, with roughly 620-640 for A, B, C, DRB1 and DQB1, approximately 500 for DQA1, approximately 570 for DPA1, and 450 to 480 for DPB1. A handful of DR-DQ haplotypes were handled as single units for association and clustering because linkage in the cohort was strong. Across approximately 400 genotyped donors of the cohort, an average of approximately 220,000 unique TCR beta nucleotide sequences per donor were sequenced, and roughly 20% of those sequences were non-productive. Paper-wide results and their limitations: According to a later analysis, TCR association rates differed among HLA loci, with DRB1 alleles showing the most associated TCRs and HLA-C alleles showing the fewest. In a later analysis, around 15,000 TCR beta sequences were associated with specific HLA alleles at a false discovery rate of 0.05. Presence/absence analyses assumed roughly uniform sequencing depth across donors, an assumption that may not hold. Several of the top co-occurrence clusters appeared to be linked to parvovirus B19, influenza, CMV and Epstein-Barr virus, according to a later analysis. For the cohort, immune exposure information was limited to CMV serostatus. The classifier was reported to diagnose cytomegalovirus status with high specificity and sensitivity in both the original and validation cohorts. A further reported finding was that TCR beta sequences accurately predicted the HLA-A and HLA-B alleles for most subjects in the first cohort. Compared with equally common non-associated chains, HLA-associated TCR beta chains in a later analysis were more clonally expanded and had lower generation probabilities. The study gave a list of about 150 TCR beta chains associated with cytomegalovirus. Because HLA typing was missing for some donors at each locus, association tests included only the typed subset. A group of highly shared sequence variants was considered likely to be a technical artifact of the sequencing pipeline. In this cohort, only TCR beta chains were sequenced, and detectable features were limited by the absence of alpha or paired-chain data. Correlated functional status among segregating V segments might be attributable to linkage disequilibrium, but an unknown experimental factor could not be ruled out. In a later genetic analysis, a missense DCLRE1C variant was associated with V-gene and J-gene trimming of TCR beta chains, and the association was replicated in an independent cohort. Compared with the roughly 700-donor mean, donors in an Asian-associated ancestry cluster had fewer N-insertions in productive TCRs, according to a later genetic analysis. It was suggested by the authors that the approach could potentially be generalized to other disease states and immunological phenotypes. According to a later analysis, most CMV-associated TCR beta chains appeared to be HLA-restricted, and the HLA associations seemed to be driven largely by CMV exposure. An earlier analysis of 587 of the donors showed that most TCR beta V segments appeared in productive rearrangements either about 87% or about 30% of the time, which broadly matched IMGT annotations. Most TCR sequences were observed very rarely across donors, whereas some public TCRs were present in many individuals. The earlier analysis of approximately 590 of the donors excluded roughly 17 rarely observed V segments, including chromosome 9 orphons, because counts were too low. Because the 87-base-pair reads could not distinguish some IMGT-functional V segments, including TRBV6-2 and TRBV6-3, those segments were excluded. A few of the identified cytomegalovirus-associated TCR beta chains were confirmed in vitro to be specific for cytomegalovirus antigens. Assigning TCR associations to individual alleles was difficult when HLA alleles, especially DR and DQ, strongly co-occurred.

In total, roughly 670 healthy bone marrow donors made up the cohort. Cohort members were all nominally healthy when sampled, although unrecorded immune exposures were likely present. Of the 700 or so cohort members, just under 300 had a positive CMV serostatus and about 360 had a negative one, while no CMV serostatus was recorded for the donor. Every donor gave a peripheral blood sample, and the peripheral blood mononuclear cells from that sample were used for TCR beta sequencing. Genomic DNA extraction from the blood cell samples was performed with the Qiagen DNeasy Blood Extraction Kit. Receptor amplification or capture employed the immunoSEQ multiplex PCR assay. The multiplex PCR relied on a mix of 60 forward primers for TCR Vbeta segments and 13 reverse primers for TCR Jbeta segments. The CDR3 region of rearranged TCR beta genes was amplified from genomic DNA by a multiplex PCR assay. On the Illumina HiSeq System, the amplified TCR beta libraries were sequenced as 87-base-pair reads. From the authors' description of their analysis: A later analysis counted approximately 74 million unique TCR beta chains across the roughly 700 repertoires, and about 10 million of these chains were shared by at least two donors. A nearest-neighbor algorithm error-corrected the raw reads and collapsed the reads into unique sequences, merging closely related sequences to remove PCR and sequencing errors. V, D and J gene segments were assigned by aligning CDR3 sequences to IMGT reference sequences. Each retained sequence needed at least a six-nucleotide match to both a V gene segment and a J gene segment. A rearrangement counted as productive if the CDR3 had no stop codons and remained in frame with V and J, and every other rearrangement counted as non-productive. CDR3 was defined according to IMGT convention as the region running from the second conserved V-encoded cysteine to the conserved J-encoded phenylalanine. The earlier analysis of about 590 of the donors excluded sequences that lacked an unambiguous match to a single V gene segment. An earlier analysis of several hundred of the donors called V segments functional above 56.7% productive rearrangements and segregating when the between-donor standard deviation exceeded 5%. A statistical classification framework was built for diagnosing cytomegalovirus status from the catalog of TCR beta chain sequences. In a later analysis, TCR nucleotide sequences were compared against IMGT/GENE-DB human TR gene sequences so that V and J genes could be assigned. A later analysis assigned CDR3 sequences and most-parsimonious VDJ recombination scenarios with the TCRdist pipeline. In a later analysis, each TCR beta chain was defined by its CDR3 amino acid sequence together with its V-gene family, and reads lacking a unique V-gene family were excluded. As a way to deal with suspected cross-contamination and a sequencing artifact, a later analysis dropped approximately 570 nucleotide sequences that were highly shared and had low generation probability. In a later analysis, a clonal expansion index was calculated for each public chain from normalized within-repertoire ranks of inferred template counts. Generation probabilities in a later analysis came from a VDJ recombination model fitted to out-of-frame rearrangements, and those results were checked against IGoR. A later analysis scored TCR-TCR, TCR-HLA and TCR-CMV co-occurrence with hypergeometric tests, applying a repertoire-size bias correction to TCR pairs. To estimate false discovery rates, a later analysis permuted the HLA or CMV assignments 20 times. In a later analysis, co-occurring TCRs were grouped using DBSCAN, and TCRdist sequence similarity was added for clustering within HLA-allele-positive subsets. For co-occurrence clustering, repertoires with fewer than 30,000 or more than 120,000 public chains were excluded, along with about five repertoires with anomalous nucleotide sharing. TCRdb mirrors the immuneACCESS table, restricted to in-frame sequences. Some clones are absent from its copies; in checked studies, under half trace to an unresolved V gene, and the reason for the others is unknown. The V and J calls and clone size are taken from that table; D and trimming were inferred from the DNA. For this sample there are about 130,000 clones; about 78% appear just once. 2.5% to 3% of the sample goes to the ten largest clones.

The chain is made from TRBV19 and TRBJ2-3; 16 middle bases align to TRBD2. This TCR derives from a human donor in good health. Material for sequencing was PBMCs. The bases are TGTGCCAGTAAAAGAGGGACTAGCGGGAGGGCCTCGGGCACAGATACGCAGTATTTT. This yields the protein CASKRGTSGRASGTDTQYF.